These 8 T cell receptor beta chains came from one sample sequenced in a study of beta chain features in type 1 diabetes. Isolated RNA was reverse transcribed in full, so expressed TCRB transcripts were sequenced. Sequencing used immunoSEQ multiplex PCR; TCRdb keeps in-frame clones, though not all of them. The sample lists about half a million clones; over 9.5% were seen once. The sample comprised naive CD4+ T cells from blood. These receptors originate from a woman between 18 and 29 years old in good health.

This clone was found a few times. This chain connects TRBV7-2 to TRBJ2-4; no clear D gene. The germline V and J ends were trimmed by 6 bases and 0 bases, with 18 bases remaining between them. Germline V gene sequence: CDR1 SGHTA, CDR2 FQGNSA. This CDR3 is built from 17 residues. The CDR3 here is CASSHSLGSLAKNIQYF. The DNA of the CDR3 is TGTGCCAGCAGTCATAGTCTAGGGTCGCTAGCCAAAAACATTCAGTACTTC.

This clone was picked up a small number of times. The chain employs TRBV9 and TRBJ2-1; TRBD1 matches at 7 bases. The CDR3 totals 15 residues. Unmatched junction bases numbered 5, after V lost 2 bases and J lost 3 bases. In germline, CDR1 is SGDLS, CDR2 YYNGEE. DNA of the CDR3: TGTGCCAGCAGCGTTCGCAGACAGGGCTACAATGAGCAGTTCTTC. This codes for CASSVRRQGYNEQFF.

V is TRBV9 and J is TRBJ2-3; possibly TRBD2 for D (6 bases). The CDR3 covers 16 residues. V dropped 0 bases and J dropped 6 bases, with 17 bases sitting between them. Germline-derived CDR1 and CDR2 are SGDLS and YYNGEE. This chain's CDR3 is CASSVVGGPPRDTQYF. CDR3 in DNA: TGTGCCAGCAGCGTAGTCGGAGGGCCGCCGAGGGATACGCAGTATTTT.

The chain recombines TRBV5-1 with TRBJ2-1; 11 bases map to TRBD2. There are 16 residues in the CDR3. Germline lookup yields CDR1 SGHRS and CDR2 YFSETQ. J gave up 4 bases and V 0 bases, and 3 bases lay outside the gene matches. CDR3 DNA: TGCGCCAGCAGCTTGGAACCTAGCGGGAGGTACAATGAGCAGTTCTTC. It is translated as CASSLEPSGRYNEQFF.

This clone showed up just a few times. The CDR3 DNA follows: TGTGCCAGCTCCCCAGGGATACACTCTGGAAACACCATATATTTT. Its protein is CASSPGIHSGNTIYF. The chain combines TRBV27 with TRBJ1-3; D possibly corresponds to TRBD1 (5 bases). The germline gives CDR1 MNHEY, CDR2 SMNVEV (reference sequence). V was clipped by 8 bases and J by 0 bases, with 14 bases between them. CDR3 length: 15 amino acids.

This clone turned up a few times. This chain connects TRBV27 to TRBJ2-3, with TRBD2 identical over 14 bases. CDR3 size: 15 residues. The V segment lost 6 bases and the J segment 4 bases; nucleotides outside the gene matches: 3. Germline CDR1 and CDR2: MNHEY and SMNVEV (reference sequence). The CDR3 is CASSPGLAGADTQYF. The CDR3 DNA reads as TGTGCCAGCAGCCCGGGACTAGCGGGAGCAGATACGCAGTATTTT.

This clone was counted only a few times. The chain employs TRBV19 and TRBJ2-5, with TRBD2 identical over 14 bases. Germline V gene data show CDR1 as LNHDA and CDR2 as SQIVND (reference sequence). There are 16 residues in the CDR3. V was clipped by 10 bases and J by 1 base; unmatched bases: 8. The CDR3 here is CATREGTSGSQETQYF. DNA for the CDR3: TGTGCCACCCGAGAGGGGACTAGCGGGAGCCAAGAGACCCAGTACTTC.

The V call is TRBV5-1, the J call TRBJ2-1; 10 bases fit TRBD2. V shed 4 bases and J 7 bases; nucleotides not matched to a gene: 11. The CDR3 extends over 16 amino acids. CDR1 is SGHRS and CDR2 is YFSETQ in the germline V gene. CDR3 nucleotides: TGCGCCAGCAGCGGGGAAGCGGGAGGGACTAATAATGAGCAGTTCTTC. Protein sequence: CASSGEAGGTNNEQFF.